The rows below give T cell receptor beta chains drawn from one sample of a study of cytomegalovirus exposure and HLA in healthy donors. Profiled with immunoSEQ multiplex PCR; TCRdb holds only in-frame clones, not every one. The table includes 150,000 to 200,000 clones, roughly 79% detected once. The sample was PBMCs. These receptor sequences come from a man aged 25 to 40 in good health and CMV-seronegative. CDR3s include the opening cysteine and the closing phenylalanine or tryptophan. The order of the fields is clone size, D gene, J gene, V gene, CDR3 DNA, CDR3 protein. A D gene is named only where the DNA matches it firmly. Size tells how often a clone was seen (once, few, many) or the class of an expanded clone, and some rows leave it out.

abundance: .
d_gene: .
j_gene: TRBJ2-7
v_gene: TRBV5-1
CDR3nt: TGCGCCAGCAGCCTAGACAGGCTAACTTCCTACGAGCAGTACTTC
CDR3aa: CASSLDRLTSYEQYF

abundance: .
d_gene: TRBD2
j_gene: TRBJ2-2
v_gene: TRBV5-4
CDR3nt: TGTGCCAGCAGCTCACAGGGACTAGGAAGGGGCGGGGAGCTGTTTTTT
CDR3aa: CASSSQGLGRGGELFF

abundance: .
d_gene: .
j_gene: TRBJ2-2
v_gene: TRBV27
CDR3nt: TGTGCCAGCGGGGGGGCGGGTTTCTTCCCCGGGGAGCTGTTTTTT
CDR3aa: CASGGAGFFPGELFF

abundance: .
d_gene: TRBD1
j_gene: TRBJ2-3
v_gene: TRBV7-3
CDR3nt: TGTGCCAGCAGCTTACAGGGGGCGCGGACGCAGTATTTT
CDR3aa: CASSLQGARTQYF

abundance: .
d_gene: TRBD2
j_gene: TRBJ2-1
v_gene: TRBV14
CDR3nt: TGTGCCAGCAGCCGACTAGCGGGAGGGAATGAGCAGTTCTTC
CDR3aa: CASSRLAGGNEQFF

abundance: .
d_gene: TRBD1
j_gene: TRBJ1-2
v_gene: TRBV5-1
CDR3nt: TGCGCCAGCAGCCTACAGGGGGCCTTAGGGAATGGCTACACCTTC
CDR3aa: CASSLQGALGNGYTF

abundance: .
d_gene: TRBD1
j_gene: TRBJ1-1
v_gene: TRBV30
CDR3nt: TGTGCCCCCTCATCGGGACAGGGAATCGTGAACACTGAAGCTTTCTTT
CDR3aa: CAPSSGQGIVNTEAFF

abundance: .
d_gene: .
j_gene: TRBJ1-1
v_gene: TRBV7-9
CDR3nt: TGTGCCAGCAGCCCAGTCATGAACACTGAAGCTTTCTTT
CDR3aa: CASSPVMNTEAFF

abundance: .
d_gene: .
j_gene: TRBJ2-5
v_gene: TRBV10-3
CDR3nt: TGTGCCATCAGTGAGTCCCCAGCAGGGGCGGCTTTGAGCCAGTACTTC
CDR3aa: CAISESPAGAALSQYF

abundance: .
d_gene: TRBD1
j_gene: TRBJ2-2
v_gene: TRBV5-1
CDR3nt: TGCGCCAGCAGCTTGGACAGGGGGCGCACCGGGGAGCTGTTTTTT
CDR3aa: CASSLDRGRTGELFF

abundance: .
d_gene: TRBD1
j_gene: TRBJ2-7
v_gene: TRBV6-5
CDR3nt: TGTGCCAGCAGTTACTTGCCCAAAGCAGGGGGCGAGCAGTACTTC
CDR3aa: CASSYLPKAGGEQYF

abundance: .
d_gene: TRBD2
j_gene: TRBJ2-5
v_gene: TRBV29-1
CDR3nt: TGCAGCGTTGAAGTTCGGGGGGACGAACAAGAGACCCAGTACTTC
CDR3aa: CSVEVRGDEQETQYF

abundance: .
d_gene: TRBD2
j_gene: TRBJ2-5
v_gene: TRBV9
CDR3nt: TGTGCCAGCAGCGCATCTCTAGCGGGAGTTCGGGAGACCCAGTACTTC
CDR3aa: CASSASLAGVRETQYF

abundance: .
d_gene: .
j_gene: TRBJ2-7
v_gene: TRBV5-6
CDR3nt: TGTGCCAGCAGCTCGGGACTGGTTTCCCTTGGCGAGCAGTACTTC
CDR3aa: CASSSGLVSLGEQYF

abundance: .
d_gene: TRBD1
j_gene: TRBJ1-4
v_gene: TRBV6-6
CDR3nt: TGTGCCAGCAGAAAAGGGACAGGGGGGTTAAAACTGTTTTTT
CDR3aa: CASRKGTGGLKLFF

abundance: few
d_gene: TRBD1
j_gene: TRBJ2-5
v_gene: TRBV6-5
CDR3nt: TGTGCCAGCAGTCTCGGACAGGGGGGCGTAGAGACCCAGTACTTC
CDR3aa: CASSLGQGGVETQYF

abundance: few
d_gene: TRBD2
j_gene: TRBJ2-2
v_gene: TRBV28
CDR3nt: TGTGCCAGCACCTATCGACTAGCGGCGAACACCGGGGAGCTGTTTTTT
CDR3aa: CASTYRLAANTGELFF

abundance: .
d_gene: .
j_gene: TRBJ2-7
v_gene: TRBV28
CDR3nt: TGTGCCAGCAGTTCGGCGACAGAGAGCTCCTACGAGCAGTACTTC
CDR3aa: CASSSATESSYEQYF

abundance: .
d_gene: .
j_gene: TRBJ2-2
v_gene: TRBV21-1
CDR3nt: TGTGCCAGCAGCAAATTAGGGGCAGACAACACCGGGGAGCTGTTTTTT
CDR3aa: CASSKLGADNTGELFF

abundance: .
d_gene: .
j_gene: TRBJ2-3
v_gene: TRBV10-2
CDR3nt: TGCGCCAGCAGTGACCCCGGGACTGGCACAGATACGCAGTATTTT
CDR3aa: CASSDPGTGTDTQYF

abundance: once
d_gene: .
j_gene: TRBJ2-3
v_gene: TRBV4-2
CDR3nt: TGTGCCAGCAGCCAAGGGGGGGCGGGAGATGGCACAGATACGCAGTATTTT
CDR3aa: CASSQGGAGDGTDTQYF

abundance: .
d_gene: TRBD1
j_gene: TRBJ2-7
v_gene: TRBV27
CDR3nt: TGTGCCAGCAGTTTTCATCGCGGGACAGGGGGCATGTACGAGCAGTACTTC
CDR3aa: CASSFHRGTGGMYEQYF